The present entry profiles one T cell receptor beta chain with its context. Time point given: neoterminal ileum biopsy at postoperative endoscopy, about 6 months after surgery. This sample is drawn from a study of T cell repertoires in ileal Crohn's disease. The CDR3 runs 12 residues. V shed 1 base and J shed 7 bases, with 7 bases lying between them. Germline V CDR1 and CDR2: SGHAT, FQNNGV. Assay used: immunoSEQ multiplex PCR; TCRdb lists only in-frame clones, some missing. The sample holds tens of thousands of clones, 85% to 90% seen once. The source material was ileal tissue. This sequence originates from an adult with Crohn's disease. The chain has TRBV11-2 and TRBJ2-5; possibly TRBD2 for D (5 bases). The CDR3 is CASSLGAGTQYF. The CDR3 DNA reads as TGTGCCAGCAGCTTAGGGGCGGGGACCCAGTACTTC.